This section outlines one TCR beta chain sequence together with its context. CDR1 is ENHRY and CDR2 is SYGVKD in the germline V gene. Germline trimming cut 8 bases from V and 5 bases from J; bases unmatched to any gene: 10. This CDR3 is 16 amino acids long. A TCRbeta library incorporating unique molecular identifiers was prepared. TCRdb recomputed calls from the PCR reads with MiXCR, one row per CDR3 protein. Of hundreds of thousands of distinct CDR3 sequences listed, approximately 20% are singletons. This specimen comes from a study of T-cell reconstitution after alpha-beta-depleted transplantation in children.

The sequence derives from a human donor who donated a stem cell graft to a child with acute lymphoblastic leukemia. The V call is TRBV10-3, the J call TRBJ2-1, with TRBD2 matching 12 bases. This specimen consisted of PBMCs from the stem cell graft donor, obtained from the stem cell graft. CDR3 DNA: TGTGCCATCTCCGAGGGCCTAGCGGGAGGGGACAATGAGCAGTTCTTC. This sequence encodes CAISEGLAGGDNEQFF.